This T cell receptor beta chain was sequenced during a study of blood T cell repertoires in COVID-19. Overall study: The United States, Italy and Spain provided the acute and convalescent COVID-19 samples. T cells, B-cell-depleted T cells, or PBMCs provided the cDNA or gDNA that served as material.

Only in-frame clones appear in the TCRdb table, and some are missing; sequencing was by immunoSEQ multiplex PCR. Counted here are more than 200,000 clones, about four fifths occurring once; the ten biggest clones make up around 8.7%. The CDR3 contains 16 residues. V is TRBV21-1 and J is TRBJ1-1. TRBV21-1 constitutes a pseudogene. This TCR came from a woman in her fifties or sixties with acute or convalescent COVID-19. The specimen sequenced was peripheral blood. The CDR3 bases are TGTGCCAGCAGAACCCCAGGGAGGGGGATGGTCACTGAAGCTTTCTTT. Translated, it gives CASRTPGRGMVTEAFF.